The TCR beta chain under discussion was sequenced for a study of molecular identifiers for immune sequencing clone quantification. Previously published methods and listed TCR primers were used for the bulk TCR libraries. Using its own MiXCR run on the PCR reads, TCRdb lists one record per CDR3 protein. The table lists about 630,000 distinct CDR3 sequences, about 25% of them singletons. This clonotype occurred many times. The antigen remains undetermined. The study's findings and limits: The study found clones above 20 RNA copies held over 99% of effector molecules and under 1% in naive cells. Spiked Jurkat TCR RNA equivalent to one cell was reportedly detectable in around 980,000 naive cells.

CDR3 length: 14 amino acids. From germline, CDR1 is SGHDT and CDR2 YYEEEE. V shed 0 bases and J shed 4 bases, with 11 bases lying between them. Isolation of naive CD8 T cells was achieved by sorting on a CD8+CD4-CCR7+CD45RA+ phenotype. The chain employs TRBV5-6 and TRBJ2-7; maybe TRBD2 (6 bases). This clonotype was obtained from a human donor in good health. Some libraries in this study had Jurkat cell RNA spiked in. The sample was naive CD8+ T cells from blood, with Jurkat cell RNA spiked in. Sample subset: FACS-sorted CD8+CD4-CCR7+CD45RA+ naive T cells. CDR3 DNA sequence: TGTGCCAGCAGCTTGGCCTCCGGGAGATACGAGCAGTACTTC. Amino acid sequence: CASSLASGRYEQYF.